One sample yielded the 20 T cell receptor beta chains listed below, sequenced in a study of CD8+ T cells in alopecia areata. RNA extraction was followed by reverse transcription into cDNA, which acted as the sequencing template. Assay used: immunoSEQ multiplex PCR; TCRdb lists only in-frame clones, some missing. This sample has 210,000 or so clones, with approximately 72% found just once. Treatment defined: oral pan-JAK inhibitor, 5-10 mg twice daily. The sample was CD4+ T cells sorted from blood, taken at week 44, from a patient treated with tofacitinib. The source of these receptors is a human donor with alopecia areata.

The V call is TRBV29-1, the J call TRBJ2-3; 7 bases agree with TRBD1. The CDR3 covers 13 residues. V lost 6 bases, J lost 5 bases, and 8 bases stayed unmatched. Germline V lookup: CDR1 SQVTM, CDR2 ANQGSEA. The CDR3 DNA sequence: TGCAGCGTGAAGGGGGCCCGTAGAGATACGCAGTATTTT. This gives the protein CSVKGARRDTQYF.

This sequence joins TRBV4-3 and TRBJ2-2; tentative D call: TRBD2 (6 bases). The CDR3 runs to 18 residues. The V gene lost 1 base and the J gene lost 4 bases, with 19 bases spanning the gap. The germline V gene has CDR1 LGHNA and CDR2 YSLEER. Here the CDR3 DNA reads TGCGCCAGCAGCCAAGGAGTCGGCGGGAAAGGCATCACCGGGGAGCTGTTTTTT. It yields the protein CASSQGVGGKGITGELFF.

V gene TRBV10-3 combines with J gene TRBJ2-6; 13 nucleotides match TRBD2. Germline lookup yields CDR1 ENHRY and CDR2 SYGVKD. V gave up 2 bases and J gave up 0 bases; unmatched junction bases: 7. The CDR3 contains 20 residues. CDR3 in DNA: TGTGCCATCAGTGAGACCTCGGGACTAGCGGGGTCCTCTGGGGCCAACGTCCTGACTTTC. Translation: CAISETSGLAGSSGANVLTF.

The V gene is TRBV29-1, the J gene TRBJ2-7, with a tentative D call TRBD1 (5 bases). CDR1 is SQVTM and CDR2 is ANQGSEA in the germline V gene. V lost 5 bases, J lost 2 bases, and 16 bases lay in between. This CDR3 has 14 residues. The CDR3 is CSVRPGPRAYEQYF. CDR3 DNA: TGCAGCGTTCGTCCCGGACCCAGGGCCTACGAGCAGTACTTC.

This clone was recorded a few times. This chain connects TRBV29-1 to TRBJ1-1, with D unclear. CDR3 size: 11 residues. The V end lost 5 bases, the J end lost 6 bases, and 10 bases lay between the germline ends. Looked up from germline, CDR1 is SQVTM and CDR2 is ANQGSEA. CDR3 protein: CSVTEGAEAFF. DNA for the CDR3: TGCAGCGTTACAGAGGGTGCTGAAGCTTTCTTT.

The V call is TRBV5-6, the J call TRBJ2-2; TRBD1 matches at 9 bases. CDR1 is SGHDT, CDR2 YYEEEE, per germline. V dropped 3 bases and J dropped 7; count of bases not matched to a gene: 10. CDR3 size: 16 residues. Here the CDR3 DNA reads TGTGCCAGCAGCTACATGGACAGGGGTGATGTCGGGGAGCTGTTTTTT. Its translation: CASSYMDRGDVGELFF.

The J gene is TRBJ1-5, the V gene TRBV2, with D unresolved. Germline-derived CDR1 and CDR2 are SNHLY and FYNNEI. Trimming pared 2 bases from V and 5 bases from J, leaving 4 bases between. This CDR3 is built from 12 residues. DNA for the CDR3: TGTGCCAGCAGTGAATGGGATCAGCCCCAGCATTTT. Its translation is CASSEWDQPQHF.

This clone has a single count. The J gene is TRBJ1-1, the V gene TRBV20-1; D is unresolved. The V end lost 4 bases, the J end lost 5 bases, and 8 bases lay between the germline ends. The CDR3 covers 11 residues. The germline CDR1 and CDR2 sequences are DFQATT and SNEGSKA (reference sequence). CDR3 nucleotides: TGCAGTGCTAAATTGGCGACTGAAGCTTTCTTT. Amino acids: CSAKLATEAFF.

The rearrangement joins TRBV11-2 to TRBJ2-5; D is unclear. V lost 5 bases, J lost 5 bases, and 12 bases lay in between. The CDR3 sequence is 13 residues long. Germline loops: CDR1 SGHAT, CDR2 FQNNGV. CDR3 region: CASSPLARETQYF. Written as DNA, the CDR3 is TGTGCCAGCAGCCCCCTCGCTAGGGAGACCCAGTACTTC.

This clone was detected only a few times. The chain has TRBV7-8 and TRBJ2-5, with 9 bases fitting TRBD1. V shed 0 bases, J shed 5 bases, and the junction held 10 bases outside the gene matches. Germline CDR1 and CDR2: SGHVS and FQNEAQ. The CDR3 loop spans 17 amino acids. The CDR3 DNA sequence: TGTGCCAGCAGCTTAGCGTATCGGACAGGGGCCGGGGAGACCCAGTACTTC. Translation gives CASSLAYRTGAGETQYF.

The gene calls are TRBV29-1 and TRBJ1-1; D uncertain. CDR1 and CDR2 (germline): SQVTM, ANQGSEA. Trimming left V 7 bases short and J 2 bases short, with 14 bases between. This CDR3 is 13 amino acids long. CDR3 protein: CSASRVVNTEAFF. CDR3 nucleotide sequence: TGCAGCGCCTCCCGGGTAGTCAACACTGAAGCTTTCTTT.

The table lists this clone with a few counts. This chain connects TRBV10-1 to TRBJ1-2; D gene ambiguous. Germline V lookup: CDR1 WNHNN, CDR2 SYGVQD (reference sequence). Trimming stripped 0 bases from V and 5 bases from J, with 7 bases between. The CDR3 is 13 residues long. The CDR3 loop reads CASSESNGYGYTF. CDR3 coding DNA: TGCGCCAGCAGTGAGTCGAATGGGTATGGCTACACCTTC.

As for this clone: Other DNA sequences from this sample encode an identical CDR3 as well. V usage is TRBV18 and J usage is TRBJ2-7; D unresolved. V lost 6 bases, J lost 0 bases, and 6 bases lay in between. In germline, CDR1 is KGHSH, CDR2 LQKENI. The CDR3 loop spans 12 amino acids. The CDR3 DNA is TGTGCCAGCTCTCCAAGCTCCTACGAGCAGTACTTC. Translating it yields CASSPSSYEQYF.

This clone was detected only a few times. The V gene is TRBV5-1, the J gene TRBJ2-3, with 9 bases matching TRBD2. Germline V CDR1 and CDR2: SGHRS, YFSETQ. Trimming took 5 bases from V and 6 from J; bases not matched to a gene: 10. This CDR3 is built from 15 residues. CDR3 in DNA: TGCGCCAGCAGATCTAGCGGGGCGGCGTCGGATACGCAGTATTTT. Its protein is CASRSSGAASDTQYF.

The chain joins TRBV6-1 to TRBJ1-2, with TRBD1 as a possible D gene (6 bases). This CDR3 spans 15 amino acids. The germline V gene has CDR1 MNHNS and CDR2 SASEGT. The ends were cut back, 6 bases at V and 2 bases at J, with 16 bases in the middle. DNA for the CDR3: TGTGCCAGCAGCTCAGGGGCCGGGCCAAACTATGGCTACACCTTC. It is translated as CASSSGAGPNYGYTF.

The chain employs TRBV5-4 and TRBJ1-1; tentatively, D is TRBD1 (5 bases). Trimming stripped 5 bases from V and 3 bases from J, with 20 bases between. Germline CDR1 is SGHNT and CDR2 is YYREEE (reference sequence). CDR3 size: 16 residues. In nucleotides, the CDR3 is TGTGCCAGCAGTTCGCCGGGACGCCTATCTTACACTGAAGCTTTCTTT. The encoded protein is CASSSPGRLSYTEAFF. Variable domain in full (rest from reference TRBV5-4 and TRBJ1-1): ETGVTQSPTHLIKTRGQQVTLRCSSQSGHNTVSWYQQALGQGPQFIFQYYREEENGRGNFPPRFSGLQFPNYSSELNVNALELDDSALYLCASSSPGRLSYTEAFFGQGTRLTVV.

The rearrangement uses TRBV25-1 and TRBJ2-7; no clear D. CDR1 MGHDK and CDR2 SYGVNS come from the germline V gene. V gave up 5 bases and J gave up 5 bases, with 13 bases separating them. CDR3 size: 13 residues. The chain's CDR3 is CASSRTRGHEQYF. The CDR3 nucleotides read TGTGCCAGCAGTAGGACGAGAGGCCACGAGCAGTACTTC.

The CDR3 here is CASSQPTEDTQYF. CDR3 nucleotides: TGCGCCAGCAGCCAACCGACCGAAGATACGCAGTATTTT. The chain carries TRBV4-3 and TRBJ2-3; the D is unclear. CDR1 is LGHNA, CDR2 YSLEER, per germline. V shed 2 bases and J shed 5 bases, with 8 bases lying between them. This CDR3 is 13 amino acids long.

The genes are TRBV15 and TRBJ2-3; 9 positions match TRBD1. From germline, CDR1 is LNHNV and CDR2 YYDKDF (reference sequence). The junction had 3 bases not matched to a gene; V was cut back by 3 bases and J by 2 bases. The CDR3 runs to 15 residues. CDR3 region: CATSRGQGPTDTQYF. In DNA form, the CDR3 reads TGTGCCACCAGCAGGGGACAGGGCCCCACAGATACGCAGTATTTT.

J is TRBJ2-1 and V is TRBV6-6; 9 nucleotides align to TRBD1. The length of the CDR3 is 13 residues. The V gene's germline CDR1 is MNHNY and CDR2 SVGAGI (reference sequence). The V segment lost 5 bases and the J segment 9 bases; nucleotides outside the gene matches: 5. CDR3 DNA sequence: TGTGCCAGCAGTGGGGACAGGGTGGTTGAGCAGTTCTTC. The encoded protein is CASSGDRVVEQFF.